The entry below gives a single T cell receptor beta chain sequence along with its context. The target antigen is unknown. Magnetic beads with positive selection isolated CD4+ and CD8+ fractions, whose purity was verified by flow cytometry. The source of the sample is a study of somatic mutations in cytotoxic T cells in rheumatoid arthritis. Study context: Prior to any treatment and right after diagnosis, patient blood (around 30 ml EDTA) was drawn.

The study, taken as a whole, reports: CD8+ clonality rose with age in rheumatoid arthritis patients, unlike in healthy controls.

The authors' processing: After comparison against published virus-specific TCRB sequences, only a few of the patient CD8+ clones larger than 1% turned out to match them. Produced via immunoSEQ multiplex PCR; TCRdb's table is partial and in-frame only. That table furnishes V, J and clone size, whereas the DNA furnished D and trimming. The sample lists roughly 10,000 clones; around 81% were seen once. The TCR comes from an adult with rheumatoid arthritis. The sample comprised CD8+ T cells sorted from blood.

The CDR3 sequence: CRTGVNTEAFF. The CDR3 DNA sequence: TGCAGGACGGGTGTTAACACTGAAGCTTTCTTT. The gene calls are TRBV29-1 and TRBJ1-1; D is uncertain. The germline V gene has CDR1 SQVTM and CDR2 ANQGSEA. This CDR3 is built from 11 residues.